What follows describes a single TCR beta chain. No antigen is known for it. These data belong to a study of CXCR3-negative and CXCR3-positive naive CD8 T cells. Study information: The dataset comprises approximately 140 million TRB reads in total, with about 1.5 +/- 0.3 million reads per library.

Sorting yielded triplicates of fewer than 350,000 cells for each CD8+ T cell subset. 5' RACE that incorporated UMI labels was used to prepare the TRB cDNA libraries. TCRdb reprocessed the 5' RACE reads; each CDR3 protein has one entry and no DNA is given. In total, the table holds roughly 120,000 distinct CDR3 sequences. Overall study findings and caveats: The TRB CDR3s that CXCR3-positive naive cells carried were more hydrophobic than those of CXCR3-negative naive cells. CXCR3 expression partially decreased after cryopreservation; most assays used fresh PBMCs. No difference in surface CD5 was seen between naive subsets, and TCR strength was inferred from TRB CDR3 properties.

This clonotype originated in a human donor in good health. Some clones in this sample may be carry-over from other donors' samples. What was sequenced was naive CXCR3+ CD8+ T cells from blood. Subset defined: CD45RO-CCR7+CD27+CD95- naive CD8+ T cells expressing CXCR3 (TNR3+).

The chain's CDR3 is CSVRLAGSPDNEQFF. V usage is TRBV29-1 and J usage is TRBJ2-1; the TRBD2 assignment by TCRdb is unverifiable without DNA. The CDR3 consists of 15 residues. Germline lookup yields CDR1 SQVTM and CDR2 ANQGSEA.